Reported below is one T cell receptor (beta chain). Antigen: not known. The record originates from a study of shared clonotypes between healthy human individuals. The study's findings and limits: Generation probabilities of non-shared clonotypes were lower (relative to those shared by all four donors).

Naive CD45RA+ and memory CD45RA-negative subsets were split from CD4+ cells. TCRdb keeps only in-frame clones here, not all; method: immunoSEQ multiplex PCR. The sample has a few million clones, 85% to 95% seen once. The germline V and J ends were trimmed by 4 bases and 1 base, with 7 bases remaining between them. CDR1 GTSNPN and CDR2 SVGIG come from the germline V gene (reference sequence). There are 13 residues in the CDR3. The TCR comes from a man younger than 35 in good health. V and J are TRBV30 and TRBJ2-2; D ambiguous. The sample taken for sequencing was naive CD4+ T cells sorted from blood. Subset indicated: CD45RA+ positively selected. The CDR3 region is CAWKGGNTGELFF. In DNA form, the CDR3 reads TGTGCCTGGAAGGGCGGGAACACCGGGGAGCTGTTTTTT.